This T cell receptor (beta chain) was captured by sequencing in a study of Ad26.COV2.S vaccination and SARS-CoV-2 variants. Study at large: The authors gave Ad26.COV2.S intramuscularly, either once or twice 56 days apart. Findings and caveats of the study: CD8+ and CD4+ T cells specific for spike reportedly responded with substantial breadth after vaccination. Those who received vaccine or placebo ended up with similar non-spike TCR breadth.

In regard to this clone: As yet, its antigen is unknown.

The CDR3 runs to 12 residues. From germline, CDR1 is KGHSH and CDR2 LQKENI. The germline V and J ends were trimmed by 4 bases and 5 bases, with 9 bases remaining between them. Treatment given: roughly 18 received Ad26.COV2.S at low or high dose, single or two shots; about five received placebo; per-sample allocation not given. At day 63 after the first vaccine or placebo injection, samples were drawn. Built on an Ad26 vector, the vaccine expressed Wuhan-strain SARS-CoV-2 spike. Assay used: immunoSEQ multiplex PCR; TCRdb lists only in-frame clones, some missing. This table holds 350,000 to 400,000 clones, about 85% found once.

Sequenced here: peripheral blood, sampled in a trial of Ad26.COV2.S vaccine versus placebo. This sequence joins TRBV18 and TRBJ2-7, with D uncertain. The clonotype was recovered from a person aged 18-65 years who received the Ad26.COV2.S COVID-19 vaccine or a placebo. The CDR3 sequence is CASSQGKDEQYF. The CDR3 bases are TGTGCCAGCTCACAGGGTAAGGACGAGCAGTACTTC. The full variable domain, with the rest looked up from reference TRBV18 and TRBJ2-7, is NAGVMQNPRHLVRRRGQEARLRCSPMKGHSHVYWYRQLPEEGLKFMVYLQKENIIDESGMPKERFSAEFPKEGPSILRIQQVVRGDSAAYFCASSQGKDEQYFGPGTRLTVT.